Listed below are T cell receptor beta chains from one sample, sequenced in a study of cytomegalovirus exposure and HLA in healthy donors. Some clones are missing from TCRdb's copy, which holds only in-frame ones; the method was immunoSEQ multiplex PCR. The data hold 140,000 to 150,000 clones, with around 79% observed a single time. The sequencing input was PBMCs. The receptors shown here come from a man aged 35 to 55 in good health and CMV-seropositive. The CDR3 runs from the conserved cysteine through the conserved F or W. The order of the fields is clone size, V gene, CDR3 protein. Clone size appears in some rows only: once, few, many, or a class for an expanded clone.

>NA|TRBV29-1
CSAEGTANEQFF
>NA|TRBV2
CASGAGTSSYNEQFF
>few|TRBV5-1
CASSFQDTNTEAFF
>NA|TRBV27
CASSLLAHSTSGSTDTQYF
>once|TRBV5-4
CASSLSEGYEQYF
>once|TRBV5-6
CASSSPGTGVYEQYF
>NA|TRBV19
CASSIAPGLNTGELFF
>NA|TRBV6-1
CASSERGRDSSYNEQFF
>NA|TRBV2
CASITSGDTQYF
>NA|TRBV7-6
CASSFGTVNTGELFF
>NA|TRBV15
CATSRDFAGNTGELFF
>few|TRBV27
CASSAPTSGGNTGELFF
>NA|TRBV27
CASSLSSLGLAGVGVTDTQYF